This section outlines one T cell receptor beta chain sequence together with its context. What it binds is unknown. This record belongs to a study of molecular identifiers for immune sequencing clone quantification. Study-wide background: Five aliquots were made in replicates from the RNA of about 20,000 or 100,000 naive CD8 cells, and four were sequenced. General study results and limits: Clones above 20 RNA copies contained over 98% of effector molecules but under 1% of naive ones.

Listed TCR primers, together with previously described methods, were used for the bulk TCR libraries. In TCRdb, the PCR reads were re-called with MiXCR into one record per CDR3 protein. The sample records 400,000 to 600,000 distinct CDR3 sequences, over 20% being singletons. This CDR3 has 12 amino acids. Per the germline V gene, CDR1 is GTSNPN and CDR2 is SVGIG (reference sequence). V lost 1 base, J lost 3 bases, and 7 bases lay in between. The sample comprised naive CD8+ T cells from blood, with Jurkat cell RNA spiked in. As to subset: FACS-sorted CD8+CD4-CCR7+CD45RA+ naive T cells. This chain links TRBV30 with TRBJ2-7; no reliable D call. The receptor comes from a human donor in good health. Some libraries in this study had Jurkat cell RNA spiked in. The CDR3 here is CAWSGVGYEQYF. The CDR3 coding sequence is TGTGCCTGGAGTGGGGTTGGCTACGAGCAGTACTTC.